This TCR beta chain stems from a study of post-analysis software for immune sequencing data. Turning to the study itself: Relapsing-remitting, secondary progressive and progressive-relapsing multiple sclerosis courses were included.

The library was made from cDNA and included unique molecular identifiers. TCRdb re-called the PCR reads with MiXCR, one entry per CDR3 protein. This table has approximately 770,000 distinct CDR3 sequences, about half appearing once. V lost 1 base, J lost 11 bases, and 7 bases stayed unmatched. The CDR3 length is 15 residues. CDR1 is SGDLS, CDR2 YYNGEE, per germline. This clonotype appeared a few times. Its antigen is unidentified. Regarding the study as a whole: Patients showed TRBV5-6, TRBV5-1 and TRBV20-1 among five TRBV segments more frequent than in controls. Controls significantly exceeded multiple sclerosis patients in normalized Chao1 diversity. By F measure, strong co-clustering occurred among samples prepared in the same batch.

Material for sequencing was blood. This sequence joins TRBV9 and TRBJ2-5, with 14 nucleotides matching TRBD2. This sequence was found in a girl between 5 and 17 years old with multiple sclerosis. The CDR3 nucleotides read TGTGCCAGCAGCGTAAAGGGACTAGCGGGAGATGAGCAGTACTTC. Its translation is CASSVKGLAGDEQYF.